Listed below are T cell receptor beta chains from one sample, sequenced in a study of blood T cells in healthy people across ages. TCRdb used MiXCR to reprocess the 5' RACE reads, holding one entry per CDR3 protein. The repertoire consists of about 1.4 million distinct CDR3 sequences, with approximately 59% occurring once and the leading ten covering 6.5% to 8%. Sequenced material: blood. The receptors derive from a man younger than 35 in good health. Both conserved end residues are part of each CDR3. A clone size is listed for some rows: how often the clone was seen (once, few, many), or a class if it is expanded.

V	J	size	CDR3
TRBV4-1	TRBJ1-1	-	CASSQVNGRLNTEAFF
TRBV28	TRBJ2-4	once	CASSSNPYKQYF
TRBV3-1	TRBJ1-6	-	CASSRTAYNSPLHF
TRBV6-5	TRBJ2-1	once	CASSYSAGRGPSYNEQFF
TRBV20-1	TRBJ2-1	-	CSASPQAGSSYNEQFF
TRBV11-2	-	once	CASSRTSTQIPYYEQYF
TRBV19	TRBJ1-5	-	CASSMARVGNQPQHF
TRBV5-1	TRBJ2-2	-	CASSSSGRNTGELFF
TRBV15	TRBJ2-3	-	CATSRDRAGGYTDTQYF
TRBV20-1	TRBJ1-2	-	CSASEDPGYGYTF
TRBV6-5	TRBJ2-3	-	CASSSTADTQYF
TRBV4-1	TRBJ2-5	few	CASSQADSGFPETQYF
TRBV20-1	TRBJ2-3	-	CSARVTSSATQYF
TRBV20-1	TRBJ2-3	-	CSAGPILAGFTDTQYF
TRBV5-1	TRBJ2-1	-	CASIRDRGYNEQFF
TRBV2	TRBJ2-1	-	CASRDRLVRSYNEQFF
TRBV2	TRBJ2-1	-	CASSSFLAGGRPGNEQFF
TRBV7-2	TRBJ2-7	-	CASRRSSPAPGGSSYEQYF
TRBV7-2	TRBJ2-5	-	CASNFGSGQETQYF
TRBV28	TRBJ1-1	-	CASSFPRHGAFF
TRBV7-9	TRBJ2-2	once	CASSLRLAGRTGELFF
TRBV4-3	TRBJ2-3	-	CASSPLNAGEDTQYF
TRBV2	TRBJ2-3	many	CASSEGTQYF
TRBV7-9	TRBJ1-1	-	CASTPGIEAFF
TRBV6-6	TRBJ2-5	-	CASSYASGQETQYF
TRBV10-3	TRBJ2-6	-	CAISDRGFERGANVLTF
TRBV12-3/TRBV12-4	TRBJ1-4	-	CASSTTAGLEKLFF
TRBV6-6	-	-	CASISRDRGFPYEQYF
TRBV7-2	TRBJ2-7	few	CASSLRFRVDEQYF
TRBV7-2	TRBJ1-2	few	CASRRSRTANYGYTF
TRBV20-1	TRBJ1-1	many	CSAVRTGRTSEAFF
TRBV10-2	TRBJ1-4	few	CASSGPGTGLEKLFF
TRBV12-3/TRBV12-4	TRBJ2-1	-	CASSLGTGFFRNEQFF
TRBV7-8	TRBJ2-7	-	CASSLPGFYEQYF
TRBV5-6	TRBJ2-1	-	CASSSLPGKDSRSYNEQFF
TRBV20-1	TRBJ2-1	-	CSAEKTSGGSEQFF
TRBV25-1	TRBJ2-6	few	CASSEFEGESFRANVLTF
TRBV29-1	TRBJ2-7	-	CSAQDRGSYEQYF
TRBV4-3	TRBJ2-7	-	CASSQVEGSYEQYF
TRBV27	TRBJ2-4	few	CASSLAPRGNIQYF
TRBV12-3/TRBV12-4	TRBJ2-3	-	CASSNRDRDVDTQYF
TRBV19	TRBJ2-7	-	CASSNSRQGRSPPRGSYEQYF
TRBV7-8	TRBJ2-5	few	CASSLARLARQETQYF
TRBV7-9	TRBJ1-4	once	CASSSLGDKGNEKLFF